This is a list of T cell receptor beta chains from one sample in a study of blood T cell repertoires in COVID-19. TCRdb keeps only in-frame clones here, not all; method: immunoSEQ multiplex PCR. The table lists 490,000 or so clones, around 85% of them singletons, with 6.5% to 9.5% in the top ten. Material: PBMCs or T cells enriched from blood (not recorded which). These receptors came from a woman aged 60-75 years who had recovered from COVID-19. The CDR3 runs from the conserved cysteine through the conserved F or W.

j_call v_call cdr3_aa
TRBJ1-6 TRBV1 CTSSQPSPTVDSYNSPLHF
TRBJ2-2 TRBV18 CASSPSRTGANTGELFF
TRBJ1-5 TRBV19 CASSIYQGGHQPQHF
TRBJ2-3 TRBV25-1 CASSEWGRDTQYF
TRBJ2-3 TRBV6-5 CASSLAGGGADTQYF
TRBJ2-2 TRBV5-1 CASSVDRSPSPGELFF
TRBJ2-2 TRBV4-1 CASSPNPGQYTGELFF
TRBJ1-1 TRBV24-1 CATSDLGQVGAFF
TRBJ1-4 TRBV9 CASSPHPVEANNEKLFF
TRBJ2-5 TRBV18 CASSPQRGVQETQYF
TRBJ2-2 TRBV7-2 CASSLPGLVLGELFF
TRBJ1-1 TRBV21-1 CASSNRQGGNTEAFF
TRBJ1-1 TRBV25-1 CASRNREREAFF
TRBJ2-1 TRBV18 CASSSSSGGAYNEQFF
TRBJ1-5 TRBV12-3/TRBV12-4 CASRPQGGQPQHF
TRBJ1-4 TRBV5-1 CASSRDTTNEKLFF
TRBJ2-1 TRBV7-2 CASSFRQGGSYNEQFF
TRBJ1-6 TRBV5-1 CASSSRGENNSPLHF
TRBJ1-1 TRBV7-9 CASSLRQGSNTEAFF
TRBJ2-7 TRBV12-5 CASGLVPGTGVSYEQYF
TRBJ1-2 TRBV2 CASRGGSNYGYTF
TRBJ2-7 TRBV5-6 CASSLTGAGYEQYF
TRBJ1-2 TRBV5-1 CASSFQGNYGYTF
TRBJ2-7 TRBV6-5 CASGNTGILSYEQYF
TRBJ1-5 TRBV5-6 CASNLRGTRGNQPQHF
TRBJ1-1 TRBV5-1 CASNQGGGNTEAFF
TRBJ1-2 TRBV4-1 CASSQVLGGDGYTF
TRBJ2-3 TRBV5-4 CASSFPASGGTDTQYF
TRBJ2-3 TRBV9 CASSAWTQTDTQYF
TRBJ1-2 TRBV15 CATSRERQGIYGYTF
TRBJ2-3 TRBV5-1 CASSLVGGMSTDTQYF
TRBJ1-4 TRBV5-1 CASSGTGIFNEKLFF
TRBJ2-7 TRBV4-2 CASSQDNREGEQYF
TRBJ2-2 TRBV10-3 CAISGRGAPGGELFF
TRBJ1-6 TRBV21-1 CASSPRQGVNSPLHF
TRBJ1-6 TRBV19 CASSSGQGNSPLHF
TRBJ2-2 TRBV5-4 CASRAGSNTGELFF
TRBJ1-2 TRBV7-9 CASSLDSRSHGYTF
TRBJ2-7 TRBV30 CAWSPGGYEQYF
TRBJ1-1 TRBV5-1 CASSLTGQGPNTEAFF
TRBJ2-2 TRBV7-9 CASSSPMTWDRVNTGELFF
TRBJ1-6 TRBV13 CASSSETGSPPNSPLHF
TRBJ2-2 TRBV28 CASRTPGAGELFF
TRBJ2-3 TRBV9 CASSVAGTGGTDTQYF
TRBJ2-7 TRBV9 CASSTGQGIYEQYF
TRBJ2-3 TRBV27 CASSWGGSTDTQYF
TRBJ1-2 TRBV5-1 CASSGTGPLGSYGYTF
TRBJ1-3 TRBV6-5 CASRAGQGKGNTIYF
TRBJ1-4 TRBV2 CASSSPRAGTNEKLFF
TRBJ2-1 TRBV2 CASSAVEQFF
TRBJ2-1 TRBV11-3 CASSLDNYNEQFF
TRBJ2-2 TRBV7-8 CASSDPGDRLTGELFF
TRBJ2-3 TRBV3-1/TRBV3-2 CASSYGLADSTDTQYF